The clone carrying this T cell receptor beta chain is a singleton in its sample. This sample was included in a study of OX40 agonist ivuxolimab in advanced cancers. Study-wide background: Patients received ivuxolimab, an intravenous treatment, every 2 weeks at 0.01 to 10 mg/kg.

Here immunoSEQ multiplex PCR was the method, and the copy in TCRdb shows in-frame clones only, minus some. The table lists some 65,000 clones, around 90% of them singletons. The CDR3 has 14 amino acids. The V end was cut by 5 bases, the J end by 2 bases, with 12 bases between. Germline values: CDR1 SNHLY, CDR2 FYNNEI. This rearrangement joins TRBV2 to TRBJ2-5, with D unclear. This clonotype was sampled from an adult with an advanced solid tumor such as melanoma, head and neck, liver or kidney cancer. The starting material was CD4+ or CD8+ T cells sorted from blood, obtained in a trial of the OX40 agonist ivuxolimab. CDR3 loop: CASSQSALQETQYF. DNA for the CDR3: TGTGCCAGCAGTCAAAGCGCTTTACAAGAGACCCAGTACTTC.